This T cell receptor beta chain was observed in a study of blood T cell repertoires in COVID-19. Across the whole study: PBMCs, B-cell-depleted T cells, or T cells provided the cDNA or gDNA that made up the material.

Data came from immunoSEQ multiplex PCR; TCRdb stores just in-frame clones and leaves some out. This table has about 170,000 clones, less than 90% appearing once. This CDR3 is built from 15 residues. Germline CDR1 and CDR2: DFQATT and SNEGSKA (reference sequence). Trimming cost V 3 bases and J 0 bases, with 12 bases left between them. The TCR comes from a woman aged 45-60 years who had recovered from COVID-19. The sample taken for sequencing was PBMCs or T cells enriched from blood (not recorded which). The chain employs TRBV20-1 and TRBJ1-5; D not resolved. CDR3 loop: CSASLSGVSNQPQHF. For the CDR3, the DNA is TGCAGTGCTAGTCTATCCGGGGTTAGCAATCAGCCCCAGCATTTT.